This T cell receptor beta chain comes out of a study of read filtering for tumor transcriptome and immune sequencing. The germline CDR1 and CDR2 sequences are DFQATT and SNEGSKA (reference sequence). V dropped 5 bases and J dropped 6; count of bases not matched to a gene: 5. The CDR3 spans 12 residues. This clonotype was observed many times. Its antigen is as yet unknown. Molecular barcoded adaptors covering alpha/delta and beta/gamma chains were used on about 390 ng RNA. TCRdb re-derived calls from the reads in MiXCR, one entry per CDR3 protein. Of tens of thousands of distinct CDR3 sequences in the sample, 11% to 15% are singletons; the top ten hold approximately 50%. Notes on the study in general: Dropping single-read clonotypes raised IR-seq and RNA-seq shared-clonotype correlation.

This TCR was sampled from a donor over 35 with multiple myeloma. The gene calls are TRBV20-1 and TRBJ2-7; 9 bases map to TRBD1. Sequenced input: a population of CD138-negative cells sorted from bone marrow. CDR3 coding DNA: TGCAGTGCTTCGTACAGGGGGCGCGAGCAGTACTTC. Translating it yields CSASYRGREQYF.